The rows below give T cell receptor beta chains drawn from one sample of a study of T-cell reconstitution after alpha-beta-depleted transplantation in children. MiXCR, run by TCRdb on the PCR reads, gives a single entry per CDR3 protein. The table has approximately 300,000 distinct CDR3 sequences, roughly 10% seen once; the top ten hold roughly a quarter. The sample consisted of peripheral blood, taken 180 days after TCRalphabeta/CD19-depleted stem cell transplant. The receptors come from a male patient aged 2-15 years who had a stem cell transplant for chronic granulomatous disease, so the T cells may come from the graft donor. CDR3s include the opening cysteine and the closing phenylalanine or tryptophan. The D gene is left open where the match is weak. Some rows have no size entry. The others give once, few or many, or a class for an expanded clone.

abundance: many; d_gene: TRBD1; len: 12; j_gene: TRBJ2-7; v_gene: TRBV15; CDR3nt: TGTGCCACCAGTGGACAGGGCTACGAGCAGTACTTC; CDR3aa: CATSGQGYEQYF
abundance: many; d_gene: TRBD2; len: 19; j_gene: TRBJ2-2; v_gene: TRBV29-1; CDR3nt: TGCAGCGTCGTTATGACCGGGACTAGCGGGAGCCCGAACACCGGGGAGCTGTTTTTT; CDR3aa: CSVVMTGTSGSPNTGELFF
abundance: many; d_gene: -; len: 16; j_gene: TRBJ2-7; v_gene: TRBV29-1; CDR3nt: TGCAGCGTTGTGGATACAAATCCCGGGACCTTCTACGAGCAGTACTTC; CDR3aa: CSVVDTNPGTFYEQYF
abundance: many; d_gene: -; len: 12; j_gene: TRBJ2-4; v_gene: TRBV29-1; CDR3nt: TGCAGCGTTGTGGGAAGCAAAAACATTCAGTACTTC; CDR3aa: CSVVGSKNIQYF
abundance: many; d_gene: -; len: 14; j_gene: TRBJ2-7; v_gene: TRBV5-1; CDR3nt: TGCGCCAGCAGCTGGCGGGACTTCGCCTACGAGCAGTACTTC; CDR3aa: CASSWRDFAYEQYF
abundance: many; d_gene: -; len: 15; j_gene: TRBJ2-7; v_gene: TRBV11-1; CDR3nt: TGTGCCAGCAGCCCCCTTAAGGCTGCATCCTACGAGCAGTACTTC; CDR3aa: CASSPLKAASYEQYF
abundance: many; d_gene: -; len: 15; j_gene: TRBJ2-3; v_gene: TRBV7-9; CDR3nt: TGTGCCAGCAGTCTCACCGGGACTCACACAGATACGCAGTATTTT; CDR3aa: CASSLTGTHTDTQYF
abundance: many; d_gene: -; len: 14; j_gene: TRBJ2-3; v_gene: TRBV29-1; CDR3nt: TGCAGCGTGTTACAGGGCCCCGGGGGAGATACGCAGTATTTT; CDR3aa: CSVLQGPGGDTQYF
abundance: many; d_gene: -; len: 11; j_gene: TRBJ2-7; v_gene: TRBV6-2/TRBV6-3; CDR3nt: TGTGCCAGTAAGGGGACCTACGAGCAGTACTTC; CDR3aa: CASKGTYEQYF
abundance: many; d_gene: TRBD1; len: 15; j_gene: TRBJ2-4; v_gene: TRBV2; CDR3nt: TGTGCCAGCAGTGACCCAGGGGGCAGAGGAAACATTCAGTACTTC; CDR3aa: CASSDPGGRGNIQYF
abundance: -; d_gene: -; len: 15; j_gene: TRBJ2-3; v_gene: TRBV28; CDR3nt: TGTGCCAGCAGTTTGTCGGGAAAAATGTCAGATACGCAGTATTTT; CDR3aa: CASSLSGKMSDTQYF
abundance: many; d_gene: TRBD2; len: 16; j_gene: TRBJ2-4; v_gene: TRBV5-1; CDR3nt: TGCGCCAGCAGACCCCAGGAGGCGGGGGACAAAAACATTCAGTACTTC; CDR3aa: CASRPQEAGDKNIQYF
abundance: many; d_gene: -; len: 17; j_gene: TRBJ1-6; v_gene: TRBV6-5; CDR3nt: TGTGCCAGCAGTCCCCCCCAACAGGGTTGGTCTAATTCACCCCTCCACTTT; CDR3aa: CASSPPQQGWSNSPLHF
abundance: many; d_gene: -; len: 12; j_gene: TRBJ2-7; v_gene: TRBV29-1; CDR3nt: TGCAGCGTTGGTGGCAGAACCTACGAGCAGTACTTC; CDR3aa: CSVGGRTYEQYF
abundance: many; d_gene: TRBD1; len: 15; j_gene: TRBJ1-1; v_gene: TRBV29-1; CDR3nt: TGCAGCGTTGAAGTGTTGGGGACAGGGATCACTGAAGCTTTCTTT; CDR3aa: CSVEVLGTGITEAFF
abundance: many; d_gene: -; len: 12; j_gene: TRBJ2-5; v_gene: TRBV10-3; CDR3nt: TGTGCCATCAGTGAGGCTGGAGAGACCCAGTACTTC; CDR3aa: CAISEAGETQYF
abundance: many; d_gene: TRBD2; len: 15; j_gene: TRBJ2-1; v_gene: TRBV7-8; CDR3nt: TGTGCCAGCAGCTTAGGGACTAGCGGTTACAATGAGCAGTTCTTC; CDR3aa: CASSLGTSGYNEQFF
abundance: -; d_gene: -; len: 15; j_gene: TRBJ1-4; v_gene: TRBV12-3/TRBV12-4; CDR3nt: TGTGCCAGCAGTCCCCGGACTGCAACTAATGAAAAACTGTTTTTT; CDR3aa: CASSPRTATNEKLFF
abundance: many; d_gene: -; len: 17; j_gene: TRBJ2-7; v_gene: TRBV27; CDR3nt: TGTGCCAGCAGTACGACAGAACAGGGCTCGATCTCCTACGAGCAGTACTTC; CDR3aa: CASSTTEQGSISYEQYF
abundance: many; d_gene: -; len: 14; j_gene: TRBJ2-6; v_gene: TRBV25-1; CDR3nt: TGTGCCAGCAGTGACGGGGCTGGGGCCAACGTCCTGACTTTC; CDR3aa: CASSDGAGANVLTF
abundance: many; d_gene: TRBD2; len: 17; j_gene: TRBJ2-3; v_gene: TRBV4-1; CDR3nt: TGCGCCAGCAGCCAAGAAGGGACTAGCGGAATCACAGATACGCAGTATTTT; CDR3aa: CASSQEGTSGITDTQYF
abundance: many; d_gene: -; len: 16; j_gene: TRBJ2-3; v_gene: TRBV5-1; CDR3nt: TGCGCCAGCAGCTTGGGAGACAGACCGGGCACAGATACGCAGTATTTT; CDR3aa: CASSLGDRPGTDTQYF
abundance: many; d_gene: -; len: 12; j_gene: TRBJ2-5; v_gene: TRBV4-3; CDR3nt: TGCGCCAGCGGACAGTCTAAAGAGACCCAGTACTTC; CDR3aa: CASGQSKETQYF
abundance: many; d_gene: -; len: 14; j_gene: TRBJ2-5; v_gene: TRBV12-3/TRBV12-4; CDR3nt: TGTGCCAGCAGTTTCGGGGGAAGCCAAGAGACCCAGTACTTC; CDR3aa: CASSFGGSQETQYF
abundance: many; d_gene: -; len: 13; j_gene: TRBJ2-5; v_gene: TRBV18; CDR3nt: TGTGCCAGCTCACCCGTCCCACAAGAGACCCAGTACTTC; CDR3aa: CASSPVPQETQYF
abundance: many; d_gene: TRBD1; len: 17; j_gene: TRBJ2-7; v_gene: TRBV7-9; CDR3nt: TGTGCCAGCAGCGACTCGGCGAGGACAGGGTTGCCCTACGAGCAGTACTTC; CDR3aa: CASSDSARTGLPYEQYF
abundance: many; d_gene: -; len: 16; j_gene: TRBJ2-7; v_gene: TRBV5-1; CDR3nt: TGCGCCAGCAGCTTGGTCGGCCACAGGGAAGGAAACGAGCAGTACTTC; CDR3aa: CASSLVGHREGNEQYF
abundance: many; d_gene: TRBD2; len: 16; j_gene: TRBJ2-3; v_gene: TRBV20-1; CDR3nt: TGCAGTGCTAGGGGGACTAGCGGGAGGGCCGCAGATACGCAGTATTTT; CDR3aa: CSARGTSGRAADTQYF
abundance: many; d_gene: -; len: 17; j_gene: TRBJ1-4; v_gene: TRBV7-2; CDR3nt: TGTGCCAGCAGCTTAAAATTCCTGGCCGGCCCGGGGGGAAAACTGTTTTTT; CDR3aa: CASSLKFLAGPGGKLFF
abundance: -; d_gene: -; len: 15; j_gene: TRBJ2-1; v_gene: TRBV30; CDR3nt: TGTGCCTGGAATAGGGGGACCGGCTCCTACAATGAGCAGTTCTTC; CDR3aa: CAWNRGTGSYNEQFF